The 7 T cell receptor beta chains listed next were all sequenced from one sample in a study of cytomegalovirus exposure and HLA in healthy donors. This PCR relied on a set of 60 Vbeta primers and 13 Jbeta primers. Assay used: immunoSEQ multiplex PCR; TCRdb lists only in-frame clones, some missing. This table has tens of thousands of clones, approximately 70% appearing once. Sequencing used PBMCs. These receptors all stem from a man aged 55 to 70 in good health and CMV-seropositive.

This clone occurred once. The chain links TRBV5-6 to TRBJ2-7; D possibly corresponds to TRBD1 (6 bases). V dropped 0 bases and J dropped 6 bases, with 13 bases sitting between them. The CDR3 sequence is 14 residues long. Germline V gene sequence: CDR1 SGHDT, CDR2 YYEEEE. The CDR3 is CASSLDRVGGEQYF. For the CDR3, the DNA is TGTGCCAGCAGCTTGGACAGGGTAGGAGGCGAGCAGTACTTC.

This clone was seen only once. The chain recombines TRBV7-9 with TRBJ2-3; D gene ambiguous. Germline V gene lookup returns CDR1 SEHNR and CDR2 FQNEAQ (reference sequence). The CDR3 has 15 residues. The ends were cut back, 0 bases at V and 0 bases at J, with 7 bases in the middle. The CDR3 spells CASSLAVASTDTQYF. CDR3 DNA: TGTGCCAGCAGCTTAGCGGTAGCCAGCACAGATACGCAGTATTTT.

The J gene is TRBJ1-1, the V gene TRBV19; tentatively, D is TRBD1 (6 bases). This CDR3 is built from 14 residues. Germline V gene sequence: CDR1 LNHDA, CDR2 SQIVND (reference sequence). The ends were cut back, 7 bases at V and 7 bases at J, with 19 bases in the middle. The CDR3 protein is CASMFWGPPIEAFF. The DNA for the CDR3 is TGTGCCAGTATGTTTTGGGGGCCCCCCATTGAAGCTTTCTTT.

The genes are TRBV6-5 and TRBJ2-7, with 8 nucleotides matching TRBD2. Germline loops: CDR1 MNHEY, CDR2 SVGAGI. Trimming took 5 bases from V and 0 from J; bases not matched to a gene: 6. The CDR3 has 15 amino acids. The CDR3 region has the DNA TGTGCCAGCAGTCCAGCGGGAGCCCTCTCCTACGAGCAGTACTTC. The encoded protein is CASSPAGALSYEQYF.

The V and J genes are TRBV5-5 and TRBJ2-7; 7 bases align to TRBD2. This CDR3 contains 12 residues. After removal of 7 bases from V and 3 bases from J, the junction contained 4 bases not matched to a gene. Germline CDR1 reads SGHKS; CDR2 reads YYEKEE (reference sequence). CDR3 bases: TGTGCCAGCTCTAGCGGACTCTACGAGCAGTACTTC. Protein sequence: CASSSGLYEQYF.

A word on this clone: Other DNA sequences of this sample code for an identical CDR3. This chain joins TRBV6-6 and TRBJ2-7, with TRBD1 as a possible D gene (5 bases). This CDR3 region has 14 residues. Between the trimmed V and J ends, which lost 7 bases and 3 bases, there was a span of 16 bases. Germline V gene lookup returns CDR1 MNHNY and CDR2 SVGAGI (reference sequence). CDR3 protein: CASTDSPEHYEQYF. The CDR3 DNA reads TGTGCCAGCACCGACAGCCCGGAACACTACGAGCAGTACTTC.

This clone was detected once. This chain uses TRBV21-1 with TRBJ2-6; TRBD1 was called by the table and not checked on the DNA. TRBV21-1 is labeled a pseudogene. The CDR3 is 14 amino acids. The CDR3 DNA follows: TGTGCCAGCAGCGGGGCTGCTGGGGCCAACGTCCTGACTTTC. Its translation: CASSGAAGANVLTF.